The text below deals with one T cell receptor beta chain. Per the germline V gene, CDR1 is LNHDA and CDR2 is SQIVND (reference sequence). The CDR3 spans 15 residues. The V end was cut by 6 bases, the J end by 1 base, with 12 bases between. This specimen belongs to a study of control samples from healthy donors and cancer patients. Clones were sequenced by immunoSEQ multiplex PCR, and TCRdb holds only the in-frame ones, with some missing. The data hold 150,000 to 200,000 clones, with around 87% observed a single time. The V gene is TRBV19, the J gene TRBJ2-2, with D tentatively TRBD2 (5 bases). The origin of this receptor is a woman between 50 and 59 years old in good health. The sequenced sample consisted of blood. For the CDR3, the DNA is TGTGCCAGTAGACCGTGGGCGGGGAACACCGGGGAGCTGTTTTTT. Translated: CASRPWAGNTGELFF.